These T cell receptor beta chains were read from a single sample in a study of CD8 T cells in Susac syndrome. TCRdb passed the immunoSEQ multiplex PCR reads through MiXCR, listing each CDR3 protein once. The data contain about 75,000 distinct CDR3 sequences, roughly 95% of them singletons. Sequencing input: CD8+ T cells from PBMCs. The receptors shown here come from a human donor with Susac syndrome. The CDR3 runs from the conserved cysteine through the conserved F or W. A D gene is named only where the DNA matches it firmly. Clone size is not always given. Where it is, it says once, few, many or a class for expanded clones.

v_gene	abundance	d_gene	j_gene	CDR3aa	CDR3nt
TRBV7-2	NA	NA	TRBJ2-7	CASSPYNYEQYF	TGTGCCAGCAGCCCGTACAACTACGAGCAGTACTTC
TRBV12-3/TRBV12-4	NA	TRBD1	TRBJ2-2	CASSLGTGGAYTGELFF	TGTGCCAGCAGTTTAGGGACAGGGGGCGCTTACACCGGGGAGCTGTTTTTT
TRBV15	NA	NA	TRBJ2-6	CATPGTSGANVLTF	TGTGCCACCCCCGGGACATCTGGGGCCAACGTCCTGACTTTC
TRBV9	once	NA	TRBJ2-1	CASSAGKGLNNEQFF	TGTGCCAGCAGCGCGGGGAAGGGACTGAACAATGAGCAGTTCTTC
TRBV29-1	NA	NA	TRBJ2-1	CSVDGGTINEQFF	TGCAGCGTTGATGGTGGGACAATCAATGAGCAGTTCTTC
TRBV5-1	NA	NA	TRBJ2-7	CASSTSDRPYEQYF	TGCGCCAGCAGCACCTCAGACAGGCCGTACGAGCAGTACTTC
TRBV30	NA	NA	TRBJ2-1	CAGDAYNEQFF	TGTGCCGGCGACGCTTACAATGAGCAGTTCTTC
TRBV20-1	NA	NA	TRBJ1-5	CSARTVGRDQPQHF	TGCAGTGCTAGAACGGTAGGGAGAGATCAGCCCCAGCATTTT
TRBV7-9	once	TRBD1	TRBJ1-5	CASSLGTGYQPQHF	TGTGCCAGCAGCTTAGGGACAGGCTATCAGCCCCAGCATTTT
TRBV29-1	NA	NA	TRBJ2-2	CSVETDTGELFF	TGCAGCGTTGAGACAGACACCGGGGAGCTGTTTTTT
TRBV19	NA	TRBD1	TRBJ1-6	CASSPGTDYNSPLHF	TGTGCCAGTAGTCCAGGGACAGACTATAATTCACCCCTCCACTTT
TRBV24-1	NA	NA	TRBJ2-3	CATSPQGWADTQYF	TGTGCCACCAGTCCTCAGGGGTGGGCAGATACGCAGTATTTT
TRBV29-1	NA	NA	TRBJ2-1	CSASGSNEQFF	TGCAGCGCCTCTGGCAGTAATGAGCAGTTCTTC
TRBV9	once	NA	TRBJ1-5	CASSGEGQGQPQHF	TGTGCCAGCAGCGGTGAGGGGCAAGGGCAGCCCCAGCATTTT
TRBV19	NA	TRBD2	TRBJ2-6	CASSIDPAGESSGANVLTF	TGTGCCAGTAGTATAGATCCAGCGGGGGAGAGCTCTGGGGCCAACGTCCTGACTTTC
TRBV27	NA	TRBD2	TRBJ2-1	CASVAGGYYNEQFF	TGTGCCAGCGTAGCGGGGGGGTATTACAATGAGCAGTTCTTC
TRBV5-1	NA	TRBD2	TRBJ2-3	CASSFQRGPTDTQYF	TGCGCCAGCAGCTTCCAGCGGGGGCCCACAGATACGCAGTATTTT
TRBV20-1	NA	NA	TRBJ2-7	CSARGGDSPALEQYF	TGCAGTGCCCGAGGGGGAGACTCGCCGGCGCTCGAGCAGTACTTC
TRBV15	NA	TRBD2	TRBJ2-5	CATSRVLAGVQETQYF	TGTGCCACCAGCAGAGTTCTAGCGGGGGTCCAAGAGACCCAGTACTTC
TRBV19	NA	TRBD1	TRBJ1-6	CASSPGTANSPLHF	TGTGCCAGTAGTCCAGGGACAGCTAATTCACCCCTCCACTTT